A single sample is the source of the 32 T cell receptor beta chains below, sequenced in a study of identical twins. MiXCR, run by TCRdb on the 5' RACE reads, gives a single entry per CDR3 protein. This table has roughly 720,000 distinct CDR3 sequences, 18% appearing once. The data were also submitted as part of a second study, on T cells expressing NK-cell markers.

The sequenced material came from PBMCs. Receptor source: a woman in her late teens or twenties in good health.

The rearrangement links TRBV10-2 to TRBJ2-7; no clear D. The CDR3 totals 12 residues. The germline gives CDR1 WSHSY, CDR2 SAAADI. V lost 10 bases, J lost 3 bases, and 13 bases lay in between. The CDR3, as DNA: TGCGCCACCACCCAAAGGAGCTACGAGCAGTACTTC. It translates to CATTQRSYEQYF.

This clonotype was detected only a few times. V usage is TRBV7-6 and J usage is TRBJ1-6; tentative D call: TRBD1 (5 bases). The V gene lost 5 bases and the J gene lost 10 bases, with 18 bases spanning the gap. Germline values: CDR1 SGHVS, CDR2 FNYEAQ. The CDR3 consists of 15 residues. CDR3 protein: CASSRDGAGESPLHF. Here the CDR3 DNA reads TGTGCCAGCAGCCGAGATGGGGCCGGGGAATCACCCCTCCACTTT.

J is TRBJ1-4 and V is TRBV20-1; 7 bases agree with TRBD1. The germline V gene encodes CDR1 DFQATT and CDR2 SNEGSKA (reference sequence). CDR3 length: 13 residues. With V trimmed by 5 bases and J by 3 bases, 3 bases remained unmatched. CDR3 protein: CSAGGTANEKLFF. In nucleotides, the CDR3 is TGCAGTGCTGGCGGGACAGCTAATGAAAAACTGTTTTTT.

This clonotype was observed a few times. J is TRBJ1-1 and V is TRBV7-9; 9 nucleotides match TRBD1. The CDR3 length is 15 residues. Germline V lookup: CDR1 SEHNR, CDR2 FQNEAQ (reference sequence). The V segment lost 4 bases and the J segment 3 bases; nucleotides outside the gene matches: 6. Written as DNA, the CDR3 is TGTGCCAGCAGCTCCCCGGGACAGGGATACACTGAAGCTTTCTTT. Protein product: CASSSPGQGYTEAFF.

For this clonotype: A read error may explain this, as a much larger clone is one base away. This sequence joins TRBV10-3 and TRBJ1-1; the D is unclear. Germline loops: CDR1 ENHRY, CDR2 SYGVKD. The germline V and J ends were trimmed by 5 bases and 1 base, with 5 bases remaining between them. This CDR3 has 12 amino acids. This CDR3 is CAISSGNTEAFF. The CDR3 DNA follows: TGTGCCATCAGTTCCGGGAACACTGAAGCTTTCTTT.

This clonotype was counted at least ten times. V usage is TRBV3-1 and J usage is TRBJ2-1; weak D call: TRBD2 (6 bases). Trimming cost V 0 bases and J 7 bases, with 10 bases left between them. This CDR3 comprises 14 residues. CDR1 is LGHDT and CDR2 is YNNKEL in the germline V gene (reference sequence). CDR3 loop: CASSQDRGGNEQFF. CDR3 in DNA: TGTGCCAGCAGCCAAGATCGTGGAGGGAATGAGCAGTTCTTC.

This clonotype was found a few times. The rearrangement joins TRBV5-1 to TRBJ2-3; maybe TRBD2 (5 bases). CDR3 length equals 14 residues. Trimming cost V 3 bases and J 1 base, with 9 bases left between them. CDR1 SGHRS and CDR2 YFSETQ come from the germline V gene. CDR3 sequence: CASSSDWGTDTQYF. CDR3 sequence (DNA): TGCGCCAGCAGCTCGGACTGGGGCACAGATACGCAGTATTTT.

The V and J genes are TRBV2 and TRBJ2-3; 10 nucleotides match TRBD2. The CDR3 has 16 residues. With 11 bases clipped from V and 0 bases from J, the junction kept 11 bases outside the gene matches. Germline lookup yields CDR1 SNHLY and CDR2 FYNNEI. CDR3 nucleotide sequence: TGTGCCCGCTCTAGCGGGAGCGGGACTAGCACAGATACGCAGTATTTT. Amino acid sequence: CARSSGSGTSTDTQYF.

This clonotype was counted between two and nine times. The V call is TRBV20-1, the J call TRBJ2-7; TRBD2 matches at 9 bases. The CDR3 covers 12 residues. Germline values: CDR1 DFQATT, CDR2 SNEGSKA (reference sequence). The V and J ends lost 6 bases and 4 bases, in that order; junction bases with no gene match: 4. CDR3 residues: CSAGTSRYEQYF. The CDR3 nucleotides read TGCAGTGCGGGGACTAGCCGGTACGAGCAGTACTTC.

The chain couples TRBV12-3 or TRBV12-4 to TRBJ1-2, with TRBD1 identical over 10 bases. This CDR3 region has 17 residues. Unmatched junction bases numbered 16, after V lost 6 bases and J lost 6 bases. This CDR3 is CASSQHLRTGGENGYTF. The CDR3 nucleotides are TGTGCCAGCAGCCAGCACCTGAGGACAGGGGGTGAAAATGGCTACACCTTC.

This clonotype showed up just a few times. This chain uses TRBV20-1 with TRBJ2-2, with TRBD1 as a possible D gene (7 bases). With 1 base removed from V and 3 bases from J, the gap between germline ends came to 9 bases. The CDR3 contains 14 residues. Per germline, CDR1 DFQATT and CDR2 SNEGSKA (reference sequence). DNA of the CDR3: TGCAGTGCTAGAGTCAGGGGGGACACCGGGGAGCTGTTTTTT. Translating gives CSARVRGDTGELFF.

This sequence joins TRBV7-7 and TRBJ2-3, with D unresolved. V was shortened by 5 bases and J by 5 bases, with 11 bases between the two germline ends. CDR1 is SSHAT and CDR2 is FNYEAQ in the germline V gene (reference sequence). This CDR3 spans 13 amino acids. CDR3: CASSPRPKDTQYF. CDR3 DNA sequence: TGTGCCAGCAGCCCACGGCCAAAAGATACGCAGTATTTT.

This chain uses TRBV6-6 with TRBJ1-1; 10 bases agree with TRBD1. Germline CDR1 and CDR2: MNHNY and SVGAGI (reference sequence). The CDR3 loop spans 13 amino acids. V was pared by 4 bases and J by 11 bases, with 7 bases of the junction left unmatched. In nucleotides, the CDR3 is TGTGCCAGCAGTTCTGGACAGGGGGTGGGCGCTTTCTTT. Translated: CASSSGQGVGAFF.

The chain has TRBV9 and TRBJ2-5; weak D call: TRBD2 (5 bases). V was clipped by 3 bases and J by 4 bases, with 16 bases between them. Germline-derived CDR1 and CDR2 are SGDLS and YYNGEE. This CDR3 is 15 amino acids long. CDR3 in amino acids: CASSANEDFPETQYF. In DNA form, the CDR3 reads TGTGCCAGCAGCGCTAACGAGGACTTCCCAGAGACCCAGTACTTC.

This clonotype was seen ten or more times. The CDR3: CAISGGLTEAGEQFF. For the CDR3, the DNA is TGTGCCATCAGTGGCGGACTAACGGAGGCGGGTGAGCAGTTCTTC. The rearrangement uses TRBV10-3 and TRBJ2-1, with TRBD2 as a possible D gene (6 bases). The germline gives CDR1 ENHRY, CDR2 SYGVKD. The CDR3 covers 15 residues. Trimming removed 4 bases from V and 9 bases from J, with 19 bases in between.

The rearrangement uses TRBV20-1 and TRBJ2-7, with 8 bases lining up with TRBD1. V shed 6 bases, J shed 0 bases, and the junction held 4 bases outside the gene matches. This CDR3 spans 13 amino acids. CDR1 is DFQATT, CDR2 SNEGSKA, per germline (reference sequence). As DNA, the CDR3 is TGCAGTGCGGCCAGGGGGCTCTCCTACGAGCAGTACTTC. Translated, it gives CSAARGLSYEQYF.

This clonotype showed up just a few times. The J gene is TRBJ1-2, the V gene TRBV20-1; possible D gene TRBD1, 6 bases. Germline CDR1 is DFQATT and CDR2 is SNEGSKA (reference sequence). This CDR3 has 13 residues. In nucleotides, the CDR3 is TGCAGGGAACAGGGTGCCTTAACATATGGCTACACCTTC. Translated: CREQGALTYGYTF.

The chain couples TRBV20-1 to TRBJ2-1, with TRBD1 matching over 7 bases. Germline assignment: CDR1 DFQATT and CDR2 SNEGSKA (reference sequence). V was pared by 8 bases and J by 4 bases, with 8 bases of the junction left unmatched. The CDR3 is 13 amino acids. The CDR3 spells CSPTTGNYNEQFF. In DNA, the CDR3 is TGCAGTCCCACGACAGGGAATTACAATGAGCAGTTCTTC.

The sample holds a few counts of this clonotype. This rearrangement joins TRBV5-4 to TRBJ1-4; no firm D call. This CDR3 has 14 amino acids. CDR1 is SGHNT and CDR2 is YYREEE in the germline V gene (reference sequence). V was shortened by 7 bases and J by 1 base, with 11 bases between the two germline ends. This CDR3 reads CASAPGGTNEKLFF. CDR3 DNA sequence: TGTGCCAGCGCCCCCGGAGGAACTAATGAAAAACTGTTTTTT.

This chain links TRBV20-1 with TRBJ2-7; 10 bases are a match to TRBD2. V trimming: 6 bases; J trimming: 3 bases; junction bases outside the gene matches: 8. There are 14 residues in the CDR3. Germline V gives CDR1 DFQATT, CDR2 SNEGSKA (reference sequence). Here the CDR3 DNA reads TGCAGTGCCGCACCGGGACTAGCGAACTACGAGCAGTACTTC. This encodes CSAAPGLANYEQYF.

In its sample, this clonotype was seen a few times. This chain joins TRBV20-1 and TRBJ2-1; D is tentatively TRBD1 or TRBD2 (7 bases each). V was pared by 2 bases and J by 9 bases, with 20 bases between. CDR3 length equals 15 residues. Germline V gene sequence: CDR1 DFQATT, CDR2 SNEGSKA (reference sequence). In DNA, the CDR3 is TGCAGTGCTAGATATCGACAGGGAGGGAGCGGTGAGCAGTTCTTC. The encoded protein is CSARYRQGGSGEQFF.

The table lists this clonotype with many counts. V gene TRBV11-2 combines with J gene TRBJ1-2; D is ambiguous. The CDR3 sequence is 14 residues long. The germline V and J ends were trimmed by 3 bases and 6 bases, with 14 bases remaining between them. In germline, CDR1 is SGHAT, CDR2 FQNNGV. CDR3 nucleotide sequence: TGTGCCAGCAGCTTTCAATCCGACAAGAATGGCTACACCTTC. Its translation is CASSFQSDKNGYTF.

This clonotype was detected only a few times. This chain connects TRBV12-3 or TRBV12-4 to TRBJ1-3, with D unclear. Between the trimmed V and J ends, which lost 2 bases and 0 bases, there was a span of 8 bases. This CDR3 is 15 amino acids long. The CDR3 DNA follows: TGTGCCAGCAGTTTAATGGAGAGCTCTGGAAACACCATATATTTT. It is translated as CASSLMESSGNTIYF.

This sequence joins TRBV5-1 and TRBJ2-4; tentatively, D is TRBD1 or TRBD2 (5 bases each). The CDR3 is 14 residues long. Trimming cost V 3 bases and J 9 bases, with 16 bases left between them. Germline V lookup: CDR1 SGHRS, CDR2 YFSETQ. CDR3 sequence (DNA): TGCGCCAGCAGCTACACCGGAGGCCAGGGCATTCAGTACTTC. It encodes CASSYTGGQGIQYF.

This clonotype was observed a handful of times. J is TRBJ2-6 and V is TRBV6-1, with 8 bases identical to TRBD1. Germline values: CDR1 MNHNS, CDR2 SASEGT. This CDR3 spans 16 amino acids. The ends lost 10 bases at V and 4 bases at J; junction bases unmatched: 12. The chain's CDR3 is CATRGDRSSGANVLTF. Here the CDR3 DNA reads TGTGCCACCCGAGGGGACAGGTCCTCGGGGGCCAACGTCCTGACTTTC.

The CDR3 sequence: CASSPGSGTSYNEQFF. The CDR3 nucleotides are TGCGCCAGCAGCCCAGGGAGCGGTACCTCCTACAATGAGCAGTTCTTC. The rearrangement links TRBV5-1 to TRBJ2-1; perhaps D is TRBD1 or TRBD2 (5 bases each). The germline gives CDR1 SGHRS, CDR2 YFSETQ. The V and J ends lost 4 bases and 0 bases respectively, with 14 bases between them. This CDR3 is built from 16 residues.

V usage is TRBV12-3 or TRBV12-4 and J usage is TRBJ2-2, with D possibly TRBD1 on 6 matching bases. The CDR3 loop spans 16 amino acids. V gave up 5 bases and J gave up 0 bases, with 13 bases separating them. CDR3 bases: TGTGCCAGCAGTAAGGGGGACATCACGAACACCGGGGAGCTGTTTTTT. Its protein is CASSKGDITNTGELFF.

This sequence joins TRBV5-6 and TRBJ1-3, with TRBD1 as a possible D gene (5 bases). V lost 5 bases and J 6 bases, leaving 15 bases between the germline ends. The CDR3 extends over 14 amino acids. Germline-derived CDR1 and CDR2 are SGHDT and YYEEEE. The CDR3 sequence is CASSPTGTENTIYF. Written as DNA, the CDR3 is TGTGCCAGCAGTCCGACCGGGACCGAAAACACCATATATTTT. The full variable domain, its missing parts supplied by reference TRBV5-6 and TRBJ1-3, is DAGVTQSPTHLIKTRGQQVTLRCSPKSGHDTVSWYQQALGQGPQFIFQYYEEEERQRGNFPDRFSGHQFPNYSSELNVNALLLGDSALYLCASSPTGTENTIYFGEGSWLTVV.

Comment on this clonotype: This clone may be a read error of a much larger clone one base away. CDR3 sequence: CASSIGQVNTEAFF. The CDR3 DNA reads as TGTGCCAGCAGTATCGGACAGGTGAACACTGAAGCTTTCTTT. This sequence joins TRBV12-3 or TRBV12-4 and TRBJ1-1; TRBD1 aligns across 7 bases. Trimming cost V 5 bases and J 0 bases; bases outside gene matches: 3. This CDR3 is 14 amino acids long.

This clonotype was counted between two and nine times. The CDR3 DNA follows: TGTGCCAGCAGCGTCGGAGCGGGAAATTCCTACAATGAGCAGTTCTTC. This sequence encodes CASSVGAGNSYNEQFF. The chain joins TRBV9 to TRBJ2-1; TRBD2 matches at 7 bases. The germline CDR1 and CDR2 sequences are SGDLS and YYNGEE. Trimming took 2 bases from V and 1 from J; bases not matched to a gene: 6. There are 16 residues in the CDR3.

This clonotype was counted ten times or more. The V and J genes are TRBV6-5 and TRBJ2-7; no clear D. V dropped 2 bases and J dropped 3 bases, with 5 bases sitting between them. Germline assignment: CDR1 MNHEY and CDR2 SVGAGI. The CDR3 extends over 12 amino acids. The CDR3 DNA reads as TGTGCCAGCAGTTACCCCGGCTACGAGCAGTACTTC. It codes for CASSYPGYEQYF.

This chain uses TRBV7-9 with TRBJ2-1, with 10 bases matching TRBD1. The CDR3 has 15 amino acids. Germline-derived CDR1 and CDR2 are SEHNR and FQNEAQ (reference sequence). Trimming cost V 3 bases and J 5 bases; bases outside gene matches: 4. CDR3: CASSFRTGGDNEQFF. The CDR3 bases are TGTGCCAGCAGCTTCAGGACAGGGGGGGACAATGAGCAGTTCTTC.